This T cell receptor (beta chain) was found in a study of cytomegalovirus exposure and HLA in healthy donors. Losses at the gene ends were 5 bases for V and 7 bases for J; bases not matched to a gene: 8. The V gene's germline CDR1 is SEHNR and CDR2 FQNEAQ (reference sequence). This CDR3 has 14 amino acids. As to this clone: The antigen is undetermined.

Unrecorded immune exposures were likely, despite nominal health at sampling. Study-wide points: When presence/absence was analysed, sequencing depth was taken to be roughly uniform across donors. Later, TCR association rates were found to vary by HLA locus, highest for DRB1 and lowest for HLA-C.

Vbeta (60) and Jbeta (13) primers were used in the PCR. The repertoire was sequenced with immunoSEQ multiplex PCR; TCRdb's copy has only in-frame clones and lacks some. The sample shows 190,000 or so clones, approximately 85% of them seen only once. The genes are TRBV7-9 and TRBJ2-7; TRBD1 matches at 10 bases. The sequenced material came from PBMCs. This clonotype originated in a woman aged 45-65 years in good health and CMV-seropositive. CDR3 residues: CASSDRQGAVEQYF. The CDR3 region has the DNA TGTGCCAGCAGCGATCGACAGGGGGCTGTGGAGCAGTACTTC.